A single sample is the source of the 20 T cell receptor beta chains below, sequenced in a study of technical replicates of blood from several donors. Repertoires were generated with immunoSEQ multiplex PCR, while TCRdb's copy carries only in-frame clones and drops some. The top ten clones hold 3% to 5% of a sample with over 45,000 clones, more than 85% of them seen once. Source material: PBMCs. These receptors came from a human donor in good health. Some clones in this sample may be carry-over from other donors' samples.

The chain joins TRBV7-2 to TRBJ2-5, with a possible D match to TRBD1 (5 bases). CDR1 is SGHTA, CDR2 FQGNSA, per germline. This CDR3 has 16 residues. Trimming took 6 bases from V and 5 from J, leaving 22 bases between them. The CDR3 DNA reads TGTGCCAGCAGTCCGGGCGGCGTTAGGGGTGTGGAGACCCAGTACTTC. Its translation: CASSPGGVRGVETQYF.

The chain employs TRBV29-1 and TRBJ2-5; 7 bases align to TRBD1. CDR1 is SQVTM, CDR2 ANQGSEA, per germline. V shed 1 base, J shed 2 bases, and the junction held 4 bases outside the gene matches. The CDR3 covers 14 residues. As DNA, the CDR3 is TGCAGCGTTGAAGGGGGGACAGCGCAAGAGACCCAGTACTTC. Encoded protein: CSVEGGTAQETQYF.

The chain is built from TRBV9 and TRBJ2-7; D is possibly TRBD2 (5 bases). The CDR3 has 13 amino acids. V was trimmed by 2 bases and J by 7 bases, leaving 13 bases between them. Germline V gene sequence: CDR1 SGDLS, CDR2 YYNGEE. CDR3 amino acids: CASSVDPWEEQYF. For the CDR3, the DNA is TGTGCCAGCAGCGTGGACCCTTGGGAGGAGCAGTACTTC.

The chain employs TRBV7-9 and TRBJ1-1; D remains unclear. The V gene's germline CDR1 is SEHNR and CDR2 FQNEAQ (reference sequence). Trimming stripped 3 bases from V and 7 bases from J, with 9 bases between. CDR3 size: 12 residues. The CDR3 region has the DNA TGTGCCAGCAGCTTGACGGAGGGTGAAGCTTTCTTT. This sequence encodes CASSLTEGEAFF.

This chain links TRBV5-1 with TRBJ2-7; D uncertain. CDR3 length: 13 amino acids. CDR1 SGHRS and CDR2 YFSETQ come from the germline V gene. V lost 0 bases and J lost 3, with 7 bases in between. CDR3 loop: CASSLGPDYEQYF. CDR3 coding DNA: TGCGCCAGCAGCTTGGGTCCAGACTACGAGCAGTACTTC.

The V gene is TRBV7-3, the J gene TRBJ1-6; TRBD1 matches at 7 bases. CDR1 and CDR2 from the germline V gene are SGHTA and FQGTGA. CDR3 length equals 14 residues. Trimming at V came to 2 bases and at J to 7 bases, leaving 2 bases not matched to a gene. The CDR3 DNA is TGTGCCAGCAGCTTATTGGGACAGAATTCACCCCTCCACTTT. Translation: CASSLLGQNSPLHF.

The rearrangement joins TRBV6-6 to TRBJ2-1; possibly TRBD1 for D (5 bases). CDR3 size: 16 residues. CDR1 and CDR2 (germline): MNHNY, SVGAGI (reference sequence). The germline V and J ends were trimmed by 8 bases and 9 bases, with 26 bases remaining between them. CDR3 in amino acids: CASQTEQALVLSEQFF. CDR3 bases: TGTGCCAGCCAAACAGAACAGGCCCTTGTTTTGAGTGAGCAGTTCTTC.

The CDR3 DNA follows: TGTGCCTGGAGTATAGGGGGCGGATATGGCTACACCTTC. This encodes CAWSIGGGYGYTF. The V call is TRBV30, the J call TRBJ1-2; 7 nucleotides line up with TRBD1. Trimming removed 2 bases from V and 5 bases from J; junction bases left unmatched: 5. Per germline, CDR1 GTSNPN and CDR2 SVGIG (reference sequence). The CDR3 sequence is 13 residues long. The whole variable domain, remainder taken from reference TRBV30 and TRBJ1-2, is SQTIHQWPATLVQPVGSPLSLECTVEGTSNPNLYWYRQAAGRGLQLLFYSVGIGQISSEVPQNLSASRPQDRQFILSSKKLLLSDSGFYLCAWSIGGGYGYTFGSGTRLTVV.

The V gene is TRBV7-6, the J gene TRBJ2-7; a weak D match, TRBD2 (6 bases). This CDR3 region has 14 residues. The V gene lost 2 bases and the J gene lost 4 bases, with 12 bases spanning the gap. Germline V gene data show CDR1 as SGHVS and CDR2 as FNYEAQ. The CDR3 sequence is CASSLYQGGYEQYF. CDR3 DNA: TGTGCCAGCAGCTTATATCAGGGAGGATACGAGCAGTACTTC.

The chain has TRBV18 and TRBJ1-2; 8 bases align to TRBD1. The germline V gene encodes CDR1 KGHSH and CDR2 LQKENI. The CDR3 has 14 residues. The junction had 6 bases not matched to a gene; V was cut back by 5 bases and J by 4 bases. In DNA, the CDR3 is TGTGCCAGCTCATCTCCAGGGGGCTTCTATGGCTACACCTTC. Its protein product is CASSSPGGFYGYTF. The entire variable domain, with the rest obtained from reference TRBV18 and TRBJ1-2, is as follows: NAGVMQNPRHLVRRRGQEARLRCSPMKGHSHVYWYRQLPEEGLKFMVYLQKENIIDESGMPKERFSAEFPKEGPSILRIQQVVRGDSAAYFCASSSPGGFYGYTFGSGTRLTVV.

This chain uses TRBV6-5 with TRBJ2-1; D is unclear. The CDR3 runs to 15 residues. Between the trimmed V and J ends, which lost 0 bases and 4 bases, there was a span of 10 bases. CDR1 MNHEY and CDR2 SVGAGI come from the germline V gene. The chain's CDR3 is CASSYSVAGYNEQFF. In nucleotides, the CDR3 is TGTGCCAGCAGTTACTCGGTCGCAGGTTACAATGAGCAGTTCTTC.

This clone was seen a few times. J is TRBJ1-6 and V is TRBV6-6; 9 nucleotides align to TRBD1. V gave up 8 bases and J gave up 9 bases; unmatched junction bases: 8. This CDR3 has 14 amino acids. Germline loops: CDR1 MNHNY, CDR2 SVGAGI (reference sequence). The CDR3 region is CASRFRDRVSPLHF. CDR3 bases: TGTGCCAGCCGGTTTCGGGACAGGGTTTCACCCCTCCACTTT.

This clone appeared a single time. The genes are TRBV4-2 and TRBJ2-2; TRBD2 matches 9 bases. Germline CDR1 is LGHNA and CDR2 is YNFKEQ. The CDR3 runs 16 residues. V shed 4 bases, J shed 4 bases, and the junction held 7 bases outside the gene matches. The CDR3 coding sequence is TGTGCCAGCAGCCCGCGGGGGGGCTCTGGCACCGGGGAGCTGTTTTTT. The encoded protein is CASSPRGGSGTGELFF.

CDR3: CASSRVGQETQYF. The CDR3 DNA is TGTGCCAGCTCTCGGGTAGGACAAGAGACCCAGTACTTC. This chain links TRBV18 with TRBJ2-5; D is uncertain. V lost 6 bases and J lost 2, with 10 bases in between. This CDR3 comprises 13 residues. The V gene's germline CDR1 is KGHSH and CDR2 LQKENI.

The rearrangement links TRBV6-5 to TRBJ2-7; 10 bases are a match to TRBD2. Germline CDR1 is MNHEY and CDR2 is SVGAGI. The V segment lost 6 bases and the J segment 3 bases; nucleotides outside the gene matches: 8. The CDR3 loop spans 15 amino acids. CDR3 sequence reads: CASRRSGRGDYEQYF. The CDR3 nucleotides read TGTGCCAGCAGAAGAAGCGGGAGGGGAGACTACGAGCAGTACTTC.

The chain employs TRBV2 and TRBJ1-1, with TRBD1 matching over 7 bases. The CDR3 has 14 amino acids. V shed 5 bases, J shed 10 bases, and the junction held 13 bases outside the gene matches. Germline CDR1 reads SNHLY; CDR2 reads FYNNEI. The CDR3 DNA is TGTGCCAGCAGTCTCCGGGACAGTCGGTTTATAGCTTTCTTT. Translation: CASSLRDSRFIAFF.

This chain links TRBV4-3 with TRBJ2-1, with a possible D match to TRBD1 (5 bases). CDR1 is LGHNA, CDR2 YSLEER, per germline. V was shortened by 0 bases and J by 3 bases, with 12 bases between the two germline ends. There are 16 residues in the CDR3. The chain's CDR3 is CASSQEADSFYNEQFF. In DNA, the CDR3 is TGCGCCAGCAGCCAAGAGGCAGACAGCTTCTACAATGAGCAGTTCTTC.

The chain is built from TRBV29-1 and TRBJ2-1; the match to TRBD2 covers 10 bases. Germline lookup yields CDR1 SQVTM and CDR2 ANQGSEA. The ends lost 7 bases at V and 4 bases at J; junction bases unmatched: 7. This CDR3 has 14 amino acids. The CDR3 coding sequence is TGCAGCGCTGATAGCGGGGGGCTTTACAATGAGCAGTTCTTC. It codes for CSADSGGLYNEQFF.

The J gene is TRBJ1-2, the V gene TRBV18; TRBD1 agrees at 8 bases. Looked up from germline, CDR1 is KGHSH and CDR2 is LQKENI. The CDR3 runs 16 residues. V lost 1 base and J lost 8; bases outside the gene matches: 12. CDR3 nucleotide sequence: TGTGCCAGCTCACCACAGGGACAGGCCACCTCAGGGGGCTACACCTTC. This sequence encodes CASSPQGQATSGGYTF. The full variable domain, with the rest looked up from reference TRBV18 and TRBJ1-2, is NAGVMQNPRHLVRRRGQEARLRCSPMKGHSHVYWYRQLPEEGLKFMVYLQKENIIDESGMPKERFSAEFPKEGPSILRIQQVVRGDSAAYFCASSPQGQATSGGYTFGSGTRLTVV.

This clone was detected a few times. The chain has TRBV4-2 and TRBJ2-3, with a possible D match to TRBD2 (5 bases). This CDR3 comprises 15 residues. Trimming stripped 1 base from V and 4 bases from J, with 12 bases between. Per the germline V gene, CDR1 is LGHNA and CDR2 is YNFKEQ. This chain's CDR3 is CASSQAGEPSDTQYF. The DNA of the CDR3 is TGTGCCAGCAGCCAAGCCGGGGAACCCTCAGATACGCAGTATTTT.